Listed below are T cell receptor beta chains from one sample, sequenced in a study of T cell changes during pregnancy in multiple sclerosis. TCRdb's table, derived via immunoSEQ multiplex PCR, lists solely in-frame clones and lacks some. The sample has around 66,000 clones; about nine tenths are singletons. The sample here was peripheral blood, taken in the third trimester of pregnancy. These receptors were taken from a female donor in good health, enrolled as a control in a pregnancy study. Both conserved end residues are part of each CDR3. The D gene is left open where the match is weak.

D gene,V gene,CDR3 protein
-,TRBV7-7,CASSLGGGGTQYF
-,TRBV7-9,CASSPESGGGYGYTF
-,TRBV11-2,CASSLESSAGQFF
-,TRBV6-5,CASSHRRTSEDTQYF
TRBD1,TRBV27,CASSMTGKNTEAFF
TRBD2,TRBV5-1,CASSPGLGQEDTQYF
-,TRBV29-1,CSVARDIDSGANVLTF
-,TRBV7-9,CASRPPPRLGKVEQFF
TRBD1,TRBV30,CAWSISRTGVRNTIYF
TRBD2,TRBV25-1,CASSGGGGTGELFF
-,TRBV27,CASSSPSQGKAFF
-,TRBV25-1,CASSEVGGTYEQYF
-,TRBV7-9,CASSLKGGEFLLNEQFF
TRBD2,TRBV15,CATRASGTYEQYF
-,TRBV7-3,CASSLFGIMGATDTQYF
-,TRBV5-5,CASSLGGRARSEAFF
TRBD1,TRBV19,CASSRQGAPDTQYF
TRBD2,TRBV4-1,CASSQETGGLNEQFF
TRBD2,TRBV13,CASSLGGGGALVGQYF
-,TRBV7-6,CASSQYLTVGRLYGYTF
TRBD1,TRBV27,CASGDSFWTEAFF
TRBD1,TRBV5-6,CASSLGQGVQPQHF
TRBD2,TRBV6-1,CASMRGGQETQYF
-,TRBV6-5,CASSYYLNQPQHF
-,TRBV29-1,CSVEGRGVAFF
-,TRBV25-1,CASSEQVVYEQYF
-,TRBV14,CASSPNQGAGQETQYF
-,TRBV9,CASSVEILSYEQYF
-,TRBV6-1,CASSFSENQPQHF
-,TRBV6-6,CASSYSLAPTGELFF
-,TRBV7-2,CASSADGRGTEAFF
-,TRBV19,CASYSGSTEAFF
-,TRBV5-4,CASSDQGAQYF
TRBD1,TRBV28,CATGTGTGVISYGYTF
TRBD1,TRBV4-1,CASSQEQGAGETQYF
-,TRBV7-9,CASSRVGNEQFF
TRBD1,TRBV5-3,CARSLRGQGGQPQHF
-,TRBV2,CASGPPAQYF
TRBD1,TRBV5-1,CASSDRGNSPLHF
-,TRBV19,CASSMSGAYTEAFF
-,TRBV6-4,CASSQRVSNEQFF
TRBD1,TRBV19,CASSILGTGGGEQYF
TRBD2,TRBV29-1,CSALVERGTQYF
-,TRBV2,CASSVNEVISGNTIYF
TRBD1,TRBV7-8,CASSLTEDRGGTEAFF
-,TRBV20-1,CSPGGEETQYF
-,TRBV6-1,CASRTAEREKLFF
-,TRBV27,CASSLLTGSEAFF
-,TRBV6-5,CASSLDYNTDTQYF
TRBD1,TRBV7-2,CASSLDRDYGYTF
-,TRBV6-5,CASRAGGEKLFF
-,TRBV6-1,CASSDEGGRYSPLHF